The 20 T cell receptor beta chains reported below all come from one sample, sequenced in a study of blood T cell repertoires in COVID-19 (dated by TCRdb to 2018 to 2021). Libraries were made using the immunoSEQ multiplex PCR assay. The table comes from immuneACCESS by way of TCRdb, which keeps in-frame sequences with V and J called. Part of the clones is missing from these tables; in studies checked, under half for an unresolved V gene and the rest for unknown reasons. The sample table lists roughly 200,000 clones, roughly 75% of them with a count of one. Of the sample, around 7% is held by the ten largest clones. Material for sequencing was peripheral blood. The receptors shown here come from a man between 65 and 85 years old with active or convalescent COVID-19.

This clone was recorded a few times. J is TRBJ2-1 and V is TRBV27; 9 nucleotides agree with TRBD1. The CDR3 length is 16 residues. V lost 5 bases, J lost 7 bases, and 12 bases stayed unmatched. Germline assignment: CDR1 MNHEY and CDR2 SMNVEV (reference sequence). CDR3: CASSPQTGGTGNEQFF. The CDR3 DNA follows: TGTGCCAGCAGTCCCCAGACAGGGGGAACTGGTAATGAGCAGTTCTTC.

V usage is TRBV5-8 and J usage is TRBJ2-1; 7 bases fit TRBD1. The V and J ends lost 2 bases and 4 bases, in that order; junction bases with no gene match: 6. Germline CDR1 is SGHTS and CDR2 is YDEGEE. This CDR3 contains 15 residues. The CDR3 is CASSFDRVLYNEQFF. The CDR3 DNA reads TGTGCCAGCAGCTTTGACAGGGTTCTTTACAATGAGCAGTTCTTC.

The CDR3 DNA sequence: TGTGCCAGCAGTTTAACCCCCGGGAGCTCCTACAATGAGCAGTTCTTC. This gives the protein CASSLTPGSSYNEQFF. J is TRBJ2-1 and V is TRBV27; the D gene is possibly TRBD2 (6 bases). Trimming removed 2 bases from V and 0 bases from J, with 11 bases in between. Per the germline V gene, CDR1 is MNHEY and CDR2 is SMNVEV (reference sequence). There are 16 residues in the CDR3.

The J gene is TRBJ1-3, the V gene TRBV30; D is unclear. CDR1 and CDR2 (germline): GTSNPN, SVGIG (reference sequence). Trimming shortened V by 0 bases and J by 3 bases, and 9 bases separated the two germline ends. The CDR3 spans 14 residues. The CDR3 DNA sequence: TGTGCCTGGAGTGTACTCCCGAGTGGAAACACCATATATTTT. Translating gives CAWSVLPSGNTIYF. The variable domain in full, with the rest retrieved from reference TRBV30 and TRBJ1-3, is SQTIHQWPATLVQPVGSPLSLECTVEGTSNPNLYWYRQAAGRGLQLLFYSVGIGQISSEVPQNLSASRPQDRQFILSSKKLLLSDSGFYLCAWSVLPSGNTIYFGEGSWLTVV.

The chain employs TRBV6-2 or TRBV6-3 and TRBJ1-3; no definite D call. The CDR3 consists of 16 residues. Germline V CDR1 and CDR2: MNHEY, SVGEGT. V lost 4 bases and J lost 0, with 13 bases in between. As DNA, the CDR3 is TGTGCCAGCAGTTTGGCTTCCGGCGGCTCTGGAAACACCATATATTTT. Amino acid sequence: CASSLASGGSGNTIYF.

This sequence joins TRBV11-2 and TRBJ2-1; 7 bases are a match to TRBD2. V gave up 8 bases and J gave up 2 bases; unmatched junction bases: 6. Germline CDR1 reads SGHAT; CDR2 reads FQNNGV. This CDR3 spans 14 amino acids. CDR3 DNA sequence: TGTGCCAGCTCGGGGCTAGCGGCCTACAATGAGCAGTTCTTC. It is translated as CASSGLAAYNEQFF.

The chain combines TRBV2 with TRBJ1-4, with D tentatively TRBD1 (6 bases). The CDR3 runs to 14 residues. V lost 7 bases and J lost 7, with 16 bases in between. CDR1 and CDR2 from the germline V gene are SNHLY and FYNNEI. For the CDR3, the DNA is TGTGCCAGCATCGGGGGGCGCGAAGTTGAAAAACTGTTTTTT. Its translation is CASIGGREVEKLFF.

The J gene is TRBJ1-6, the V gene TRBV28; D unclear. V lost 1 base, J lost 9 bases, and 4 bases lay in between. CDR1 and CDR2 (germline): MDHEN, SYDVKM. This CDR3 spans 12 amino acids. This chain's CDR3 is CASSLSGSPLHF. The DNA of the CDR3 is TGTGCCAGCAGTTTATCCGGTTCACCCCTCCACTTT.

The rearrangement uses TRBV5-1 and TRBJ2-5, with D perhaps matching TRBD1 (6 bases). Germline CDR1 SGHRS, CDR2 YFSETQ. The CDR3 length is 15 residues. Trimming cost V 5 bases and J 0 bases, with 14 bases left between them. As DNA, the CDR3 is TGCGCCAGCAGTTCCGGACAGCTCGACCAAGAGACCCAGTACTTC. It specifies CASSSGQLDQETQYF.

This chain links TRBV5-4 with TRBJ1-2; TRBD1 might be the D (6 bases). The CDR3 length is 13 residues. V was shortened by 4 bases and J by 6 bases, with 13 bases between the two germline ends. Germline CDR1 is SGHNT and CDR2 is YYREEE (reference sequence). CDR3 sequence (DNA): TGTGCCAGCAGCCAAACAGGGTCGGATGGCTACACCTTC. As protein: CASSQTGSDGYTF.

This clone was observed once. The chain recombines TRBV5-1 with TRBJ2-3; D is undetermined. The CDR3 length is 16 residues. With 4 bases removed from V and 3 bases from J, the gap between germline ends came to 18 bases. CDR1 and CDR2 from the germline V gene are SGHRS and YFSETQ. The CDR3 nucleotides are TGCGCCAGCAGCCTACCCGACACAAAATATACAGATACGCAGTATTTT. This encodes CASSLPDTKYTDTQYF.

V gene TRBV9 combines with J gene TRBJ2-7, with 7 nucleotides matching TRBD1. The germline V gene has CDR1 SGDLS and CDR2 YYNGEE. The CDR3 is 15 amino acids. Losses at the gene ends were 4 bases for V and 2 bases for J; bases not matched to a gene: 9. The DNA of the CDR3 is TGTGCCAGCAGCTCCCGACAGGGTCTAACCTACGAGCAGTACTTC. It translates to CASSSRQGLTYEQYF.

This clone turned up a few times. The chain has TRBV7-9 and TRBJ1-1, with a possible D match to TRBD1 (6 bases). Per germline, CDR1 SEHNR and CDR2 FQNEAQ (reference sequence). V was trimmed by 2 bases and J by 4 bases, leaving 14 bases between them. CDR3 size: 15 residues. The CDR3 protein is CASSLRSRGSTEAFF. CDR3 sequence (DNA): TGTGCCAGCAGCTTAAGGTCGAGGGGGTCCACTGAAGCTTTCTTT.

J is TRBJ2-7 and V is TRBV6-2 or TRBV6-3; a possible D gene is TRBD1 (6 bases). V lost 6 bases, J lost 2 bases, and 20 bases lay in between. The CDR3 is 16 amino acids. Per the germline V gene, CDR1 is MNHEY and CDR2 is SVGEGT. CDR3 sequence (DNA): TGTGCCAGCAGCCCTGGCAGGGGTTATCCCCCCTACGAGCAGTACTTC. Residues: CASSPGRGYPPYEQYF.

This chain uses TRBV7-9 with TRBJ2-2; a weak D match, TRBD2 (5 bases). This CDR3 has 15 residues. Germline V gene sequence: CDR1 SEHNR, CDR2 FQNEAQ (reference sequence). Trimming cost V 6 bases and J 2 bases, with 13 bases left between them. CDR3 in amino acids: CASRDWTDNTGELFF. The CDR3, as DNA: TGTGCCAGCAGGGACTGGACTGACAACACCGGGGAGCTGTTTTTT.

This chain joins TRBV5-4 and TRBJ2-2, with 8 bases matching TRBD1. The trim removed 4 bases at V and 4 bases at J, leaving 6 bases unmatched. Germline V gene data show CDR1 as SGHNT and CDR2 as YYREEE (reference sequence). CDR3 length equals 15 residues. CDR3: CASSPGQGRTGELFF. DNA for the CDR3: TGTGCCAGCAGCCCCGGACAGGGCCGCACCGGGGAGCTGTTTTTT.

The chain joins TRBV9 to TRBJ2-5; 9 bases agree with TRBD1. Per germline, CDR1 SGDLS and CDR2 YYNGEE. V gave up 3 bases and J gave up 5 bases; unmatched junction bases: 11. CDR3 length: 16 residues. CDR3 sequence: CASSAKQGAYGETQYF. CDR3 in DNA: TGTGCCAGCAGCGCCAAACAGGGGGCGTACGGGGAGACCCAGTACTTC.

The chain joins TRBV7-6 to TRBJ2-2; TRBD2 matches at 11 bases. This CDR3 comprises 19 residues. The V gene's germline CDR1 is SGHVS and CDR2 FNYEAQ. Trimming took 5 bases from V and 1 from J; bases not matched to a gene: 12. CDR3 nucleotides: TGTGCCAGCAGCCTCCGGCCGACTAGCGGGACTCGGAACACCGGGGAGCTGTTTTTT. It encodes CASSLRPTSGTRNTGELFF.

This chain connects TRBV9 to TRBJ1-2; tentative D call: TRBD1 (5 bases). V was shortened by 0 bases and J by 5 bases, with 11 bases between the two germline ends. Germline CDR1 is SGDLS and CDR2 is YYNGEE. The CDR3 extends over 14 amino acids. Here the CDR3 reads CASSVAGEGYGYTF. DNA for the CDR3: TGTGCCAGCAGCGTAGCGGGGGAGGGGTATGGCTACACCTTC.

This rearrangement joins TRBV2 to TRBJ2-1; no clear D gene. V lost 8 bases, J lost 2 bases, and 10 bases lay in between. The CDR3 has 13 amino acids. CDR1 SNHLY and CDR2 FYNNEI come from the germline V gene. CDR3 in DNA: TGTGCCAGCGGGTCAGAGGCCTACAATGAGCAGTTCTTC. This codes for CASGSEAYNEQFF.